This TCR beta chain was recorded in a study of technical replicates of blood from a handful of donors. Repertoires were generated with immunoSEQ multiplex PCR, while TCRdb's copy carries only in-frame clones and drops some. The table includes around 60,000 clones, 85% to 95% detected once. V was clipped by 5 bases and J by 2 bases, with 6 bases between them. From germline, CDR1 is MDHEN and CDR2 SYDVKM. The CDR3 length is 12 residues. Sequencing was carried out using PBMCs. The chain uses TRBV28 and TRBJ1-2; no firm D call. The receptor comes from a human donor in good health. Some clones in this sample may be carry-over from other donors' samples. CDR3 residues: CASSLLNYGYTF. The CDR3 nucleotides read TGTGCCAGCAGTCTATTAAACTATGGCTACACCTTC.